This entry features one T cell receptor (beta chain) sequence. Its antigen is not yet known. No much larger clonotype is one base removed from it; base qualities were not supplied. Using the deep immunoSEQ assay, multiplex PCR amplified TCR CDR3 regions from genomic DNA. For each cell subset, the extracted genomic DNA was distributed evenly across all wells of several immunoSEQ 96-well plates, and each plate served as one replicate. For unsorted PBMC, each replicate PCR was loaded with approximately 0.3 ug genomic DNA, equivalent to about 30,000 T cell genomes. Unsorted PBMC genomic DNA was sequenced across ten immunoSEQ deep assay plates. Purified libraries were quantified with a Qubit 3.0 fluorometer, sized on a Bioanalyzer 2100, and re-quantified with the KAPA Library Quantification kit. Every immunoSEQ 96-well plate was sequenced on a dedicated single-read 150-cycle Illumina NextSeq 550 flow cell. Per the source publication's procedure: Because only junctional sequences without quality scores were contained in the immunoSEQ output, filtering matching that applied to full-length reads could not be performed. To assign V/J genes and CDR3, sequences were annotated against IMGT germline references using PyIR, a Python wrapper for IgBLAST v1.9. Reads were removed for weak V/J assignments (E-value above 1e-6), missing CDR3, stop codons, out-of-frame junctions, or ambiguous translated residues. V3J clonotypes were defined as sequences sharing an identical inferred V gene, J gene, and CDR3 amino acid sequence. To compute the percentage overlap between repertoires, the number of shared unique clonotypes was divided by the size of the smaller repertoire. Richness of each repertoire was evaluated using RTK rarefaction, the Chao1 estimator, and Recon v2.1 estimates of unobserved clonotypes. TCRdb carries this immuneACCESS record with in-frame sequences only. Its versions omit some clonotypes, under half of them owing to an unresolved V gene in the studies checked, with the rest unexplained. D and trimming come from the DNA, and the V and J calls and clone size come from that table. Recorded for this sample are fewer than 600,000 clones; 79% of them occurred a single time. 13% of the sample is in the top ten clones.

The CDR3 contains 21 residues, cysteine and phenylalanine counted. Just CDR3 DNA is preserved here, 63 bases in frame from base 1. The germline V gene (reference sequence) sets CDR1 to MNHEY and CDR2 to SMNVEV. At the junction V is shortened by 5 bases and J by 7 bases; bases outside the gene matches: 22. The data were obtained in a study of shared clonotypes between healthy human individuals (dated by TCRdb to about 2020). Some background on the complete study: A few men and a couple of women, aged 18 to 49 years, made up the cohort. The study deeply sequenced blood TCR repertoires of five healthy adults to estimate repertoire size and the extent of clonotype sharing between individuals. To increase sequencing depth and limit assay-specific biases, TCR repertoire library preparation and sequencing were carried out by different laboratories using diverse techniques. Leukapheresis yielded between about 0.94 and 9.5 billion PBMCs per donor.

The donors were healthy, HIV-negative adults with no recently reported acute infections or vaccinations. Every donor was a Caucasian adult residing in Nashville, Tennessee, USA. For unsorted samples, tens of millions of PBMCs were counted and genomic DNA was extracted with the QIAamp DNA Blood Mini kit. Blood was obtained by leukapheresis, after which PBMCs were separated by Ficoll-Histopaque density gradient centrifugation and cryopreserved in liquid nitrogen vapor phase. What the authors observed across the whole study: Only blood was sampled, and tissue TCR repertoires likely differ from those in blood. The small number of donors limited the genetic and exposure-history diversity represented. Pairwise subsampling indicated that sequencing depth was expected to affect the degree of clonotype sharing among donors.

The receptor was isolated from a middle-aged woman in good health. Some clones in this sample may be carry-over from other donors' samples. The sequencing input was PBMCs. This receptor chain uses TRBV27 and TRBJ2-1, with 14 central nucleotides matching TRBD2. CDR3 sequence: CASSPPTSGRGKVGLRNEQFF. The nucleotide sequence is given as TGTGCCAGCAGTCCCCCGACTAGCGGGAGGGGAAAAGTGGGTCTACGGAATGAGCAGTTCTTC.